These 20 T cell receptor beta chains originate from one sample sequenced in a study of T cells after yellow fever vaccination. MiXCR, run by TCRdb on the 5' RACE reads, gives a single entry per CDR3 protein. This sample has a few hundred thousand distinct CDR3 sequences, with 6.9% found just once. The sample was CD4+ T cells sorted from PBMCs, taken 15 days after the yellow fever booster vaccination. The receptors originated from a man aged 25 to 40 who received the YFV17D yellow fever vaccine.

The chain carries TRBV5-1 and TRBJ1-1, with TRBD1 matching 7 bases. The CDR3 has 15 amino acids. The ends lost 2 bases at V and 0 bases at J; junction bases unmatched: 4. Germline CDR1 is SGHRS and CDR2 is YFSETQ. The CDR3 region has the DNA TGCGCCAGCAGCTTAGGGACAGCCATGAACACTGAAGCTTTCTTT. As protein: CASSLGTAMNTEAFF.

The CDR3 coding sequence is TGTGCCACCCTTCGCCTTGTTGCGGGTATCTCCTACGAGCAGTACTTC. This sequence encodes CATLRLVAGISYEQYF. The gene calls are TRBV27 and TRBJ2-7; tentative D call: TRBD2 (5 bases). This CDR3 has 16 residues. The germline gives CDR1 MNHEY, CDR2 SMNVEV (reference sequence). V lost 10 bases, J lost 0 bases, and 22 bases lay in between.

A few counts support this clonotype. The genes are TRBV6-1 and TRBJ2-5; D not resolved. Germline V lookup: CDR1 MNHNS, CDR2 SASEGT. The CDR3 is made up of 13 amino acids. Between the trimmed V and J ends, which lost 3 bases and 2 bases, there was a span of 7 bases. In nucleotides, the CDR3 is TGTGCCAGCAGTGAGCTGGGACAAGAGACCCAGTACTTC. As protein: CASSELGQETQYF.

The genes are TRBV30 and TRBJ2-7; a weak D match, TRBD1 (6 bases). Germline V gene data show CDR1 as GTSNPN and CDR2 as SVGIG (reference sequence). There are 15 residues in the CDR3. Trimming took 0 bases from V and 4 from J, leaving 16 bases between them. For the CDR3, the DNA is TGTGCCTGGAGTGTAGGATCAGGGGTCGTTTACGAGCAGTACTTC. This codes for CAWSVGSGVVYEQYF.

This clonotype has a handful of counts. V usage is TRBV4-1 and J usage is TRBJ2-5; D is possibly TRBD2 (5 bases). Germline CDR1 is MGHRA and CDR2 is YSYEKL. V was cut by 0 bases and J by 5 bases, with 31 bases left in between. The CDR3 contains 21 residues. As DNA, the CDR3 is TGCGCCAGCAGCCAAGATTGGGGAGTCCTGCGACTCCAGTCCAAACTCGAGACCCAGTACTTC. Encoded protein: CASSQDWGVLRLQSKLETQYF.

J is TRBJ1-1 and V is TRBV18; 7 bases agree with TRBD1. J gave up 7 bases and V 4 bases, and 9 bases lay outside the gene matches. Germline V lookup: CDR1 KGHSH, CDR2 LQKENI. CDR3 length: 14 residues. CDR3 in DNA: TGTGCCAGCTCACTACGACAGGGCGGAGATGAAGCTTTCTTT. Translation gives CASSLRQGGDEAFF.

This chain uses TRBV30 with TRBJ2-7, with TRBD2 matching over 7 bases. This CDR3 contains 14 residues. Germline assignment: CDR1 GTSNPN and CDR2 SVGIG (reference sequence). V was pared by 0 bases and J by 2 bases, with 4 bases of the junction left unmatched. CDR3 region: CAWSVTGGTYEQYF. In nucleotides, the CDR3 is TGTGCCTGGAGTGTAACGGGAGGTACCTACGAGCAGTACTTC. Variable domain in full (rest from reference TRBV30 and TRBJ2-7): SQTIHQWPATLVQPVGSPLSLECTVEGTSNPNLYWYRQAAGRGLQLLFYSVGIGQISSEVPQNLSASRPQDRQFILSSKKLLLSDSGFYLCAWSVTGGTYEQYFGPGTRLTVT.

This chain links TRBV5-1 with TRBJ2-2, with TRBD1 as a possible D gene (6 bases). Looked up from germline, CDR1 is SGHRS and CDR2 is YFSETQ. This CDR3 has 16 residues. Trimming cost V 3 bases and J 6 bases, with 18 bases left between them. CDR3 sequence: CASSSTLTGPAGELFF. The CDR3 nucleotides read TGCGCCAGCAGCTCTACGTTGACAGGTCCCGCCGGGGAGCTGTTTTTT.

This clonotype appeared many times. The rearrangement links TRBV3-1 to TRBJ2-3; D unclear. CDR1 and CDR2 from the germline V gene are LGHDT and YNNKEL (reference sequence). The V end was cut by 0 bases, the J end by 2 bases, with 9 bases between. This CDR3 has 15 residues. CDR3 sequence: CASSQDRQATDTQYF. The CDR3 DNA reads as TGTGCCAGCAGCCAAGATAGGCAGGCCACAGATACGCAGTATTTT.

This clonotype was detected only a few times. V and J are TRBV3-1 and TRBJ1-6; D is possibly TRBD1 (5 bases). V lost 5 bases, J lost 8 bases, and 13 bases lay in between. Germline assignment: CDR1 LGHDT and CDR2 YNNKEL (reference sequence). The CDR3 has 14 amino acids. Here the CDR3 DNA reads TGTGCCAGCAGCTACGTGGGGGGGGATTCACCCCTCCACTTT. The encoded protein is CASSYVGGDSPLHF.

Ten or more counts support this clonotype. The chain uses TRBV20-1 and TRBJ2-7, with TRBD2 matching over 7 bases. Germline CDR1 DFQATT, CDR2 SNEGSKA (reference sequence). Unmatched junction bases numbered 5, after V lost 4 bases and J lost 2 bases. The CDR3 runs 13 residues. DNA for the CDR3: TGCAGTGCTACGGGACTATCCACCTACGAGCAGTACTTC. Translation gives CSATGLSTYEQYF.

This clonotype has at least ten counts. The genes are TRBV5-1 and TRBJ1-6; no clear D gene. The CDR3 runs to 14 residues. Deletions cut 5 bases from V and 9 bases from J, with 15 bases between. Per the germline V gene, CDR1 is SGHRS and CDR2 is YFSETQ. The CDR3 DNA reads TGCGCCAGCAGATTCGTGTCCGATGGTTCACCCCTCCACTTT. Protein product: CASRFVSDGSPLHF.

J is TRBJ2-7 and V is TRBV28, with 7 bases identical to TRBD1. Per the germline V gene, CDR1 is MDHEN and CDR2 is SYDVKM. This CDR3 is built from 12 residues. CDR3 coding DNA: TGTGCTGTTAAACAGGGGACCTACGAGCAGTACTTC. This gives the protein CAVKQGTYEQYF.

This clonotype was seen a few times. The V gene is TRBV6-5, the J gene TRBJ2-7; a possible D gene is TRBD2 (6 bases). V was shortened by 4 bases and J by 6 bases, with 16 bases between the two germline ends. In germline, CDR1 is MNHEY, CDR2 SVGAGI. This CDR3 contains 14 residues. The CDR3 loop reads CASSLPGLGGEQYF. CDR3 nucleotides: TGTGCCAGCAGTTTGCCGGGACTGGGCGGCGAGCAGTACTTC.

The J gene is TRBJ2-7, the V gene TRBV7-9, with 8 nucleotides matching TRBD2. In germline, CDR1 is SEHNR, CDR2 FQNEAQ (reference sequence). The CDR3 covers 12 residues. V lost 9 bases, J lost 2 bases, and 3 bases stayed unmatched. The chain's CDR3 is CASGRGAYEQYF. The CDR3 coding sequence is TGTGCCAGTGGGCGGGGGGCCTACGAGCAGTACTTC.

The table lists this clonotype with a count of one. A read error may explain this, as a much larger clone is one base away. The genes are TRBV7-2 and TRBJ2-5, with unresolved D. Germline-derived CDR1 and CDR2 are SGHTA and FQGNSA. The CDR3 has 14 amino acids. The V gene lost 0 bases and the J gene lost 1 base, with 6 bases spanning the gap. CDR3: CASSLATLQETQYF. The CDR3 coding sequence is TGTGCCAGCAGCTTAGCGACACTCCAAGAGACCCAGTACTTC. The entire variable domain, with the rest obtained from reference TRBV7-2 and TRBJ2-5, is as follows: GAGVSQSPSNKVTEKGKDVELRCDPISGHTALYWYRQSLGQGLEFLIYFQGNSAPDKSGLPSDRFSAERTGGSVSTLTIQRTQQEDSAVYLCASSLATLQETQYFGPGTRLLVL.

This clonotype was found many times. The chain has TRBV12-3 or TRBV12-4 and TRBJ2-2; D call uncertain. The V end was cut by 6 bases, the J end by 5 bases, with 13 bases between. The CDR3 has 14 amino acids. The CDR3 bases are TGTGCCAGCAGCCTGGAACCTTCGACCGGGGAGCTGTTTTTT. It is translated as CASSLEPSTGELFF.

This clonotype was detected only a few times. The chain carries TRBV5-1 and TRBJ2-1, with D possibly being TRBD1 (6 bases). Between the trimmed V and J ends, which lost 3 bases and 6 bases, there was a span of 13 bases. This CDR3 comprises 14 residues. Germline V gene data show CDR1 as SGHRS and CDR2 as YFSETQ. CDR3 in DNA: TGCGCCAGCAGCTCAACGGGACAAGCCAATGAGCAGTTCTTC. This gives the protein CASSSTGQANEQFF.

This clonotype occurred a few times. J is TRBJ2-3 and V is TRBV10-3, with a weak D call TRBD1 (6 bases). Germline lookup yields CDR1 ENHRY and CDR2 SYGVKD. CDR3 length: 16 amino acids. The ends were cut back, 0 bases at V and 6 bases at J, with 16 bases in the middle. The CDR3 protein is CAISESGGRLGDTQYF. DNA of the CDR3: TGTGCCATCAGTGAGTCAGGGGGTAGACTTGGGGATACGCAGTATTTT.

The table lists this clonotype with a few counts. The V call is TRBV7-8, the J call TRBJ2-5; 11 bases match TRBD2. In germline, CDR1 is SGHVS, CDR2 FQNEAQ. The ends lost 0 bases at V and 1 base at J; junction bases unmatched: 1. The CDR3 has 16 amino acids. In DNA, the CDR3 is TGTGCCAGCAGCTTAGCCGGACTAGCGGGCCAAGAGACCCAGTACTTC. It is translated as CASSLAGLAGQETQYF.